These T cell receptor beta chains were read from a single sample in a study of T-cell memory formation after mild COVID-19. TCRdb itself ran the 5' RACE reads through MiXCR, one entry per CDR3 protein. The sample carries 400,000 to 500,000 distinct CDR3 sequences, around 19% recorded once. Sample: PBMCs or a T cell subset sorted from them (not recorded which). The receptors stem from an adult woman who had mild COVID-19 (a few samples of this study predate the infection). Cell type and time point are not known. Both conserved end residues are trimmed from each CDR3.

v_gene	CDR3aa
TRBV20-1	SARAQGAGSNQPQH
TRBV6-6	ASSPRSGKSYNEQF
TRBV15	ATSRDLGQGTGGYT
TRBV29-1	SAPGQYGYT
TRBV20-1	SASRARQETQY
TRBV11-2	ASSFLGYFYEQY
TRBV24-1	ATSGGLGDQPQH
TRBV4-1	ASSDLGSGRNTGELF
TRBV29-1	SANRGRGNEQF
TRBV15	ATSRIAGGQRNEQF
TRBV5-5	ASSLTHAGLRRDEQF
TRBV30	AWSVGGFQPQH
TRBV29-1	SVRTGIEQY
TRBV4-2	ASSQDPLSGGRSGELF
TRBV10-2	ASRGQGTGELF
TRBV7-6	ASSSEIGLGGYTEAF
TRBV12-3/TRBV12-4	ASSLDGRTEQY
TRBV24-1	SVSSGSVSSRNEQF
TRBV7-9	ASSFFGDNEQF
TRBV9	ASSAPGQGIYGYT
TRBV18	ASSPNSLESPLH
TRBV6-6	ASTRGAEQY
TRBV30	AWSSKRAAYGYT
TRBV3-1	ASSQVGGESTLH
TRBV10-3	AIAGLADYNEQF
TRBV3-1	ASSQTTDTQY
TRBV7-6	ASSLQAARYTGELF
TRBV12-3/TRBV12-4	ASTRTSGQETQY
TRBV20-1	SASGGQGSSNYGYT
TRBV30	AWMGRGTNTQY
TRBV15	ATSKERERYNEQF
TRBV30	AWRGQGQETQY
TRBV18	ASSPPGQGLGSYEQY
TRBV18	ASSTEGTSDTQY
TRBV7-2	ASSLQHEGGYT
TRBV7-2	ASSLGAAGINEQF
TRBV5-5	ASSSDPGPNEKLF
TRBV7-2	ATRGGTGNTIY
TRBV12-3/TRBV12-4	ASSFRASGEKLF
TRBV6-5	ASSPGDNGGYT
TRBV12-3/TRBV12-4	ASSWRDFAPYEQY
TRBV27	ASSGREFRTDTQY
TRBV19	ASAAGGNYGYT
TRBV6-5	ASRPGGAGELF
TRBV30	AWRRSRTGSYEQY
TRBV6-5	ASTKGYEQY
TRBV7-9	ASFGRAKNIQY
TRBV20-1	SALGNEQY
TRBV5-5	ASSFGTAADTQY
TRBV20-1	SARDDSGSSYEQY
TRBV6-6	ASSYSSGSSYNEQF
TRBV7-3	ASSRGPGVGENEQF
TRBV3-1	ASSPTANQPQH
TRBV12-3/TRBV12-4	ASSSLAGAYGELF
TRBV20-1	SASGITDTQY